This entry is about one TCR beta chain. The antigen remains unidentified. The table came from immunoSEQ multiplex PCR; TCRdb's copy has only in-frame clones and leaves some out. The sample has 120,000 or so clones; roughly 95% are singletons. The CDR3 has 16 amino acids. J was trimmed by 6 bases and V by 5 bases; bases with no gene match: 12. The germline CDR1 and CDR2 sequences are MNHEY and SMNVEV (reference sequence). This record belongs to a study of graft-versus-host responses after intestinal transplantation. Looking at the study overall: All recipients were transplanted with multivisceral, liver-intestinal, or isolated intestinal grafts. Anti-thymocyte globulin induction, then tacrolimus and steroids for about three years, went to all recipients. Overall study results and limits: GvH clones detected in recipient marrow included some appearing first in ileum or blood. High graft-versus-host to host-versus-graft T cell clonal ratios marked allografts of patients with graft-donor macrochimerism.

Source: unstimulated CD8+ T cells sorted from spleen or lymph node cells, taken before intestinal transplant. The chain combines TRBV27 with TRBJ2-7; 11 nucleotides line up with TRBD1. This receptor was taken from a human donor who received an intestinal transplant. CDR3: CASSRRGGTGGREQYF. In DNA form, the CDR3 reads TGTGCCAGCAGTAGAAGGGGCGGGACAGGGGGTCGCGAGCAGTACTTC.